The TCR beta chain under discussion was sequenced for a study of cytomegalovirus exposure and HLA in healthy donors. In the study overall: The 100 to 150 validation repertoires and the roughly 700 first-cohort repertoires shared a platform, a later analysis reported.

This table comes from immunoSEQ multiplex PCR, and its TCRdb copy is limited to in-frame clones, with some not included. The data contain 200,000 or so clones, more than 65% of them singletons. The CDR3 has 12 amino acids. V dropped 5 bases and J dropped 7 bases, with 11 bases sitting between them. From germline, CDR1 is MNHEY and CDR2 SMNVEV (reference sequence). The donors were members of the validation cohort, which comprised 90 to 150 subjects and was separate from the first cohort of 600 to 850 subjects. This clone came up once. The antigen is unknown. Broader study findings: Some public TCRs appeared in many individuals, while most sequences were rare. The CMV antigen specificity of a few CMV-associated chains was confirmed through in vitro analysis.

Sequenced sample: PBMCs. The source is a woman aged 25-40 years in good health and CMV-seropositive. The rearrangement links TRBV27 to TRBJ1-1; D unclear. The CDR3 DNA reads as TGTGCCAGCAGTCCCCATCGGAGTGAAGCTTTCTTT. It yields the protein CASSPHRSEAFF.